Sequencing of this T cell receptor beta chain was carried out in a study of lymphopenia after photon versus proton radiotherapy. Regarding the study as a whole: A bigger post-nadir fall in TCR diversity correlated inversely with survival time in deceased patients.

Method: immunoSEQ multiplex PCR; TCRdb's copy keeps in-frame clones and lacks some. The repertoire includes approximately 30,000 clones, 94% of them detected once, and roughly 0.78% sits in the top ten. The germline CDR1 and CDR2 sequences are KGHSH and LQKENI. CDR3 length: 15 residues. Trimming shortened V by 6 bases and J by 1 base, and 15 bases separated the two germline ends. In regard to this clone: Its target is not known.

This clonotype originated in a woman aged 50 to 60 with cholangiocarcinoma. Sequencing was performed on peripheral blood, taken from a patient treated with photon-based radiotherapy. The chain joins TRBV18 to TRBJ1-1, with unresolved D. CDR3 protein: CASSQPDRPNTEAFF. DNA of the CDR3: TGTGCCAGCTCCCAACCAGACCGCCCGAACACTGAAGCTTTCTTT. Drawing the rest from reference TRBV18 and TRBJ1-1, the complete variable domain is NAGVMQNPRHLVRRRGQEARLRCSPMKGHSHVYWYRQLPEEGLKFMVYLQKENIIDESGMPKERFSAEFPKEGPSILRIQQVVRGDSAAYFCASSQPDRPNTEAFFGQGTRLTVV.